These 16 T cell receptor beta chains came from one sample sequenced in a study of blood T cell repertoires in COVID-19. Repertoires were generated with immunoSEQ multiplex PCR, while TCRdb's copy carries only in-frame clones and drops some. The sample yields some 490,000 clones, 80% to 90% seen once. Input material: PBMCs or T cells enriched from blood (not recorded which). The receptors come from a woman aged 55-70 years who had recovered from COVID-19.

The CDR3 DNA follows: TGTGCCAGCAGTGAAGGCGGACAGGCTTATGGCTACACCTTC. It codes for CASSEGGQAYGYTF. The rearrangement links TRBV6-1 to TRBJ1-2; 7 nucleotides line up with TRBD1. Germline V gene data show CDR1 as MNHNS and CDR2 as SASEGT. Losses at the gene ends were 1 base for V and 5 bases for J; bases not matched to a gene: 4. This CDR3 comprises 14 residues.

V is TRBV19 and J is TRBJ1-5, with D tentatively TRBD1 (6 bases). The germline gives CDR1 LNHDA, CDR2 SQIVND (reference sequence). The CDR3 is made up of 17 amino acids. V was shortened by 5 bases and J by 0 bases, with 17 bases between the two germline ends. CDR3 residues: CASSSRDKTNSNQPQHF. The DNA for the CDR3 is TGTGCCAGTAGTTCCCGGGACAAGACTAATAGCAATCAGCCCCAGCATTTT.

The rearrangement links TRBV18 to TRBJ2-1, with 8 bases identical to TRBD1. Germline V CDR1 and CDR2: KGHSH, LQKENI. V lost 3 bases to trimming and J lost 10 bases; unmatched junction nucleotides: 8. The CDR3 has 14 residues. The chain's CDR3 is CASSPAGGPIEQFF. DNA for the CDR3: TGTGCCAGCTCACCCGCAGGGGGCCCGATAGAGCAGTTCTTC.

V and J are TRBV19 and TRBJ1-1; perhaps TRBD1 as D (6 bases). The CDR3 spans 14 residues. Germline V gene sequence: CDR1 LNHDA, CDR2 SQIVND (reference sequence). V lost 7 bases and J lost 6, with 18 bases in between. The CDR3 DNA sequence: TGTGCCAGTACTCCACAGGGAAAGGGCGCTGAAGCTTTCTTT. Protein product: CASTPQGKGAEAFF.

J is TRBJ1-5 and V is TRBV29-1, with 8 bases lining up with TRBD1. Germline-derived CDR1 and CDR2 are SQVTM and ANQGSEA. V shed 7 bases and J 3 bases; nucleotides not matched to a gene: 2. This CDR3 region has 12 residues. The CDR3 loop reads CSAGGYNQPQHF. The CDR3 nucleotides read TGCAGCGCAGGGGGCTACAATCAGCCCCAGCATTTT.

The chain links TRBV29-1 to TRBJ2-7; D unresolved. This CDR3 is 11 amino acids long. V was trimmed by 6 bases and J by 2 bases, leaving 8 bases between them. The germline gives CDR1 SQVTM, CDR2 ANQGSEA. Here the CDR3 DNA reads TGCAGCGTCAGACTTACCTACGAGCAGTACTTC. It encodes CSVRLTYEQYF.

This clone was seen a handful of times. The chain recombines TRBV9 with TRBJ1-2; the D gene is possibly TRBD1 (6 bases). Germline V gene lookup returns CDR1 SGDLS and CDR2 YYNGEE. This CDR3 has 17 amino acids. V shed 3 bases and J shed 0 bases, with 18 bases lying between them. CDR3 residues: CASSARIQGTPNYGYTF. The CDR3 region has the DNA TGTGCCAGCAGCGCCCGAATACAGGGAACCCCTAACTATGGCTACACCTTC. Full variable domain (missing parts from reference TRBV9 and TRBJ1-2): DSGVTQTPKHLITATGQRVTLRCSPRSGDLSVYWYQQSLDQGLQFLIQYYNGEERAKGNILERFSAQQFPDLHSELNLSSLELGDSALYFCASSARIQGTPNYGYTFGSGTRLTVV.

Details on this clone: Other DNA sequences within the sample encode an identical CDR3. V gene TRBV18 combines with J gene TRBJ1-5; D not resolved. V was trimmed by 1 base and J by 2 bases, leaving 9 bases between them. CDR1 and CDR2 from the germline V gene are KGHSH and LQKENI. CDR3 length: 15 residues. The chain's CDR3 is CASSPQGGGNQPQHF. The CDR3 nucleotides read TGTGCCAGCTCACCACAGGGAGGAGGCAATCAGCCCCAGCATTTT.

This chain joins TRBV18 and TRBJ1-3; D is undetermined. Trimming cost V 3 bases and J 0 bases, with 9 bases left between them. Germline V gene sequence: CDR1 KGHSH, CDR2 LQKENI. CDR3 size: 15 residues. The DNA for the CDR3 is TGTGCCAGCTCACCGGGCGGACTCTCTGGAAACACCATATATTTT. Translated, it gives CASSPGGLSGNTIYF.

The chain uses TRBV13 and TRBJ2-1; 10 nucleotides match TRBD2. The J segment lost 10 bases and the V segment lost 5 bases, leaving 8 bases of the junction unmatched. This CDR3 region has 14 residues. Germline CDR1 is PRHDT and CDR2 is FYEKMQ (reference sequence). CDR3 sequence: CASSASGGATEQFF. Here the CDR3 DNA reads TGTGCCAGCAGCGCCAGCGGGGGGGCCACGGAGCAGTTCTTC.

The gene calls are TRBV19 and TRBJ2-2; perhaps TRBD1 as D (6 bases). Trimming pared 3 bases from V and 5 bases from J, leaving 13 bases between. CDR3 length: 15 amino acids. Germline loops: CDR1 LNHDA, CDR2 SQIVND (reference sequence). CDR3 DNA: TGTGCCAGTAGTATCCAGGGGATTGTAACCGGGGAGCTGTTTTTT. As protein: CASSIQGIVTGELFF.

This clone has a handful of counts. The rearrangement joins TRBV1 to TRBJ1-6. TRBV1 is given as a pseudogene. The CDR3 has 18 residues. CDR3 nucleotide sequence: TGCACCAGCAGCCAAGATAGGCATCGAGGTCAGTGTAATTCACCCCTCCACTTT. Its protein is CTSSQDRHRGQCNSPLHF.

The CDR3 DNA reads TGTGCCAGCAGCGGGACAGCGGCCTACAATGAGCAGTTCTTC. Its protein is CASSGTAAYNEQFF. This chain uses TRBV5-5 with TRBJ2-1; 7 bases fit TRBD1. The CDR3 runs 14 residues. V shed 4 bases, J shed 2 bases, and the junction held 3 bases outside the gene matches. CDR1 is SGHKS and CDR2 is YYEKEE in the germline V gene (reference sequence).

This chain joins TRBV6-4 and TRBJ1-1; D is perhaps TRBD1 (6 bases). The V gene lost 10 bases and the J gene lost 1 base, with 10 bases spanning the gap. This CDR3 is 12 amino acids long. The V gene's germline CDR1 is MRHNA and CDR2 SNTAGT. The CDR3 nucleotides read TGTGCCACCGGGACACCGAACACTGAAGCTTTCTTT. It yields the protein CATGTPNTEAFF.

The CDR3 loop reads CASSMRTGLNTEAFF. The CDR3 region has the DNA TGTGCCAGTAGTATGAGGACAGGGTTGAACACTGAAGCTTTCTTT. The genes are TRBV19 and TRBJ1-1, with 8 bases identical to TRBD1. Losses at the gene ends were 3 bases for V and 0 bases for J; bases not matched to a gene: 3. The CDR3 extends over 15 amino acids. Germline loops: CDR1 LNHDA, CDR2 SQIVND (reference sequence).

The gene calls are TRBV6-2 or TRBV6-3 and TRBJ2-7, with 9 bases matching TRBD1. CDR1 and CDR2 from the germline V gene are MNHEY and SVGEGT. With V trimmed by 0 bases and J by 3 bases, 6 bases remained unmatched. The CDR3 has 16 amino acids. DNA for the CDR3: TGTGCCAGCAGTTACTCGACCGTGACAGGGGGCTACGAGCAGTACGTC. It codes for CASSYSTVTGGYEQYV.